This T cell receptor beta chain derives from a study of regulatory T cells in long-lasting Graves disease. Ten or more counts support this clonotype. Time point meaning: newly diagnosed GD, antithyroid drugs for less than 3 months. Extracted RNA from PBMCs served as the source of the TCR library. Through Arm-PCR of CDR3 regions and iRepertoire HTBI primers, TCR beta libraries were built. TCRdb independently ran MiXCR on the multiplex PCR reads; one entry per CDR3 protein. This sample carries approximately 470,000 distinct CDR3 sequences, 15% to 20% of them seen once, and the ten largest clones take 12%. This same sample was also taken into another study, of T cells in Graves' hyperthyroidism and ophthalmopathy. As that report states: Diagnosis rested on symptoms, serum thyroxine and TRAb, thyroid ultrasound, and orbital computed tomography. In the blood, most expanded thyroid clonotypes above 0.001 appeared as well. Ophthalmopathy stood apart from stable hyperthyroidism in a 13 V-J model.

The sequences come from peripheral blood mononuclear cells (PBMCs), collected at new diagnosis, from a patient treated with antithyroid drugs. The receptor's source is a man in his forties with Graves disease.

This CDR3 is CASSLAETARVNTEAFF. The CDR3 DNA sequence: TGCGCCAGCAGCTTGGCGGAGACAGCAAGGGTGAACACTGAAGCTTTCTTT. The chain combines TRBV5-1 with TRBJ1-1; D possibly corresponds to TRBD1 (5 bases). Looked up from germline, CDR1 is SGHRS and CDR2 is YFSETQ. The V end was cut by 0 bases, the J end by 0 bases, with 15 bases between. The CDR3 spans 17 residues.